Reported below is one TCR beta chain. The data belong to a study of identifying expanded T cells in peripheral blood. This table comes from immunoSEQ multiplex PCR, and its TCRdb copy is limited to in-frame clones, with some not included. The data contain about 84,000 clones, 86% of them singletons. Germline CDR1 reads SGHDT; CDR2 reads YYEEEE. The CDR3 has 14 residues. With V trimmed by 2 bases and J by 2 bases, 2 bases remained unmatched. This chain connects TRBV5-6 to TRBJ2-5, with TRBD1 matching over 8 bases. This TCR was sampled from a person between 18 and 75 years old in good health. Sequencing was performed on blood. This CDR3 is CASSLQGVQETQYF. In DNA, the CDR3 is TGTGCCAGCAGCTTACAGGGGGTACAAGAGACCCAGTACTTC.